This paragraph reports one T cell receptor (beta chain). Per the germline V gene, CDR1 is SGHRS and CDR2 is YFSETQ. The CDR3 is 15 amino acids. The germline V and J ends were trimmed by 1 base and 6 bases, with 14 bases remaining between them. This specimen comes from a study of blood T cell repertoires in COVID-19. Background on the study: T cells, B-cell-depleted T cells, or PBMCs provided the cDNA or gDNA that served as material.

Libraries were prepared by immunoSEQ multiplex PCR; TCRdb keeps only in-frame clonotypes and omits some of them. The profile shows roughly 38,000 clones, about 86% of them singletons. Sequencing used peripheral blood. The sequence was collected from a man between 65 and 79 years old with acute or convalescent COVID-19. V and J are TRBV5-1 and TRBJ1-5; D is uncertain. Here the CDR3 reads CASSLRPDGAQPQHF. The CDR3 DNA sequence: TGCGCCAGCAGCTTGCGGCCCGACGGAGCTCAGCCCCAGCATTTT.